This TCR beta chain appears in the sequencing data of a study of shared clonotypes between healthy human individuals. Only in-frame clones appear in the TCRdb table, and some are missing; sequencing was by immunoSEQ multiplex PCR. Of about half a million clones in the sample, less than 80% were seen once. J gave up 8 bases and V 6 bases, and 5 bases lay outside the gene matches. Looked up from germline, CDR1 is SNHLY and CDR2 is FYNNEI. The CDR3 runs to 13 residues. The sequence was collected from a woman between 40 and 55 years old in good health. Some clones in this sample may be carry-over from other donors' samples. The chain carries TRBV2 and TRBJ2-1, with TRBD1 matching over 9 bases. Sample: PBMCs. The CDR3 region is CASRPDRGHEQFF. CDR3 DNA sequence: TGTGCCAGCAGGCCGGACAGGGGCCATGAGCAGTTCTTC.